This T cell receptor (beta chain) was sequenced in a study of blood T cell repertoires in COVID-19. Germline V gene lookup returns CDR1 SGHRS and CDR2 YFSETQ. The CDR3 spans 13 residues. Trimming removed 4 bases from V and 0 bases from J, with 7 bases in between. Clones were read by immunoSEQ multiplex PCR, and TCRdb kept only the in-frame ones, dropping some. The sample contains roughly 250,000 clones, around 82% of which appear only once. J is TRBJ1-1 and V is TRBV5-1; D remains unclear. The TCR originated in a woman of 80 years or more with active or convalescent COVID-19. The source material was peripheral blood. The CDR3 sequence is CASSTMMNTEAFF. The CDR3 region has the DNA TGCGCCAGCAGCACTATGATGAACACTGAAGCTTTCTTT.